Below are 11 T cell receptor beta chains sequenced from a single sample in a study of Ad26.COV2.S vaccination and SARS-CoV-2 variants. Generated by immunoSEQ multiplex PCR, the TCRdb table keeps only in-frame clones and is missing some. Found here are approximately 400,000 clones, 92% of them singletons; the top ten hold about 3.8%. Here the sequenced sample was peripheral blood, taken after recovery from COVID-19. These receptors came from a human donor who had recovered from COVID-19.

The chain uses TRBV7-6 and TRBJ2-1; 12 bases fit TRBD2. Trimming cost V 0 bases and J 6 bases; bases outside gene matches: 12. This CDR3 spans 19 amino acids. Germline V gives CDR1 SGHVS, CDR2 FNYEAQ. The CDR3 is CASSLAGLAGGPSINEQFF. The CDR3 DNA reads TGTGCCAGCAGCTTAGCGGGGCTAGCGGGGGGGCCGAGCATCAATGAGCAGTTCTTC. Looking up the rest from reference TRBV7-6 and TRBJ2-1 gives the full variable domain: GAGVSQSPRYKVTKRGQDVALRCDPISGHVSLYWYRQALGQGPEFLTYFNYEAQQDKSGLPNDRFSAERPEGSISTLTIQRTEQRDSAMYRCASSLAGLAGGPSINEQFFGPGTRLTVL.

The chain has TRBV13 and TRBJ2-4, with D unclear. From germline, CDR1 is PRHDT and CDR2 FYEKMQ (reference sequence). Between the trimmed V and J ends, which lost 0 bases and 9 bases, there was a span of 9 bases. This CDR3 contains 13 residues. The CDR3: CASSLGRLGIQYF. As DNA, the CDR3 is TGTGCCAGCAGCTTAGGCCGACTGGGCATTCAGTACTTC.

This chain uses TRBV6-5 with TRBJ2-4; TRBD1 agrees at 7 bases. Germline V lookup: CDR1 MNHEY, CDR2 SVGAGI. CDR3 length equals 15 residues. Unmatched junction bases numbered 4, after V lost 5 bases and J lost 0 bases. Here the CDR3 DNA reads TGTGCCAGCAGTCGAGGACAGGTAGCCAAAAACATTCAGTACTTC. The encoded protein is CASSRGQVAKNIQYF.

This rearrangement joins TRBV7-9 to TRBJ1-1, with 8 bases identical to TRBD1. The CDR3 consists of 16 residues. Germline V gene data show CDR1 as SEHNR and CDR2 as FQNEAQ (reference sequence). Losses at the gene ends were 3 bases for V and 6 bases for J; bases not matched to a gene: 12. The CDR3 DNA is TGTGCCAGCAGCTTTTCGGGACAGGATGTTCGCTCTGAAGCTTTCTTT. This gives the protein CASSFSGQDVRSEAFF.

The gene calls are TRBV9 and TRBJ2-1; 9 bases are shared with TRBD2. The CDR3 loop spans 14 amino acids. The V gene's germline CDR1 is SGDLS and CDR2 YYNGEE. V was clipped by 5 bases and J by 9 bases; unmatched bases: 9. CDR3 nucleotide sequence: TGTGCCAGCAGAGCGGGGGGACTACGGGGTGAGCAGTTCTTC. This gives the protein CASRAGGLRGEQFF.

The CDR3 spells CASFKKGPAYEQYF. CDR3 DNA sequence: TGCGCCAGCTTCAAAAAGGGGCCAGCCTACGAGCAGTACTTC. This chain uses TRBV5-1 with TRBJ2-7, with TRBD1 as a possible D gene (5 bases). Looked up from germline, CDR1 is SGHRS and CDR2 is YFSETQ. V was clipped by 7 bases and J by 2 bases, with 16 bases between them. The CDR3 totals 14 residues.

The chain employs TRBV2 and TRBJ2-7; 9 nucleotides agree with TRBD1. J was trimmed by 5 bases and V by 5 bases; bases with no gene match: 7. The CDR3 consists of 14 residues. Germline CDR1 is SNHLY and CDR2 is FYNNEI. CDR3 nucleotide sequence: TGTGCCAGCAGTTCGGACAGGGGAGTCCACGAGCAGTACTTC. It codes for CASSSDRGVHEQYF.

The CDR3 is CASSLASGQLYQPQHF. CDR3 nucleotide sequence: TGTGCCAGCAGCTTAGCCTCCGGACAGCTGTATCAGCCCCAGCATTTT. J is TRBJ1-5 and V is TRBV7-2, with D maybe TRBD1 (6 bases). V dropped 0 bases and J dropped 5 bases, with 14 bases sitting between them. The CDR3 sequence is 16 residues long. In germline, CDR1 is SGHTA, CDR2 FQGNSA.

The chain is built from TRBV3-1 (or the pseudogene TRBV3-2) and TRBJ1-4; unclear D gene. The CDR3 extends over 14 amino acids. Looked up from germline, CDR1 is LGHDT and CDR2 is YNNKEL (reference sequence). Trimming removed 3 bases from V and 5 bases from J, with 10 bases in between. The DNA for the CDR3 is TGTGCCAGCAGCCATGGAAGACTGAATGAAAAACTGTTTTTT. This gives the protein CASSHGRLNEKLFF.

J is TRBJ2-3 and V is TRBV24-1, with D possibly TRBD1 on 5 matching bases. Germline CDR1 is KGHDR and CDR2 is SFDVKD. Trimming stripped 4 bases from V and 0 bases from J, with 10 bases between. The CDR3 has 15 amino acids. The CDR3 DNA is TGTGCCACCAGTGACCGGACATCTAGCACAGATACGCAGTATTTT. This codes for CATSDRTSSTDTQYF.

The chain has TRBV28 and TRBJ2-1; unclear D gene. V was pared by 2 bases and J by 7 bases, with 0 bases between. The length of the CDR3 is 10 residues. CDR1 MDHEN and CDR2 SYDVKM come from the germline V gene. The CDR3 nucleotides read TGTGCCAGCAGTTTAAATGAGCAGTTCTTC. Its protein product is CASSLNEQFF.